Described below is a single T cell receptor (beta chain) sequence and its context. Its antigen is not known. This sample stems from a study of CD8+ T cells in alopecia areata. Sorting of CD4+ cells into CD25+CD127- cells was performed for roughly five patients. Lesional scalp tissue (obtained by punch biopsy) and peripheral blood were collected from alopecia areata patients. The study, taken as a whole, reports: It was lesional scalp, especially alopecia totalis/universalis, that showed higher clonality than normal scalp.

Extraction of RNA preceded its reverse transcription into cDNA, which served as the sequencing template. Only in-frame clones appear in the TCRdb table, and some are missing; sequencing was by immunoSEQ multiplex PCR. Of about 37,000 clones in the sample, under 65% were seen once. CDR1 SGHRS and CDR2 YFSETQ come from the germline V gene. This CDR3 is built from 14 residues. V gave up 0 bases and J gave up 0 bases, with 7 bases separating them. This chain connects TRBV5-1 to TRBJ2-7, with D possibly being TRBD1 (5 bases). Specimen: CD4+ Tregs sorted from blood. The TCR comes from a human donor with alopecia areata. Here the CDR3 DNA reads TGCGCCAGCAGCTTGGGACAGTTCTCCTACGAGCAGTACTTC. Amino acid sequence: CASSLGQFSYEQYF.